The 17 T cell receptor beta chains in this list originate from one sample, sequenced in a study of blood T cell repertoires in COVID-19. Using immunoSEQ multiplex PCR, the repertoire was profiled, and TCRdb retains in-frame clones only, with some absent. The table lists about 260,000 clones, 80% to 95% of them singletons. The source material was PBMCs or T cells enriched from blood (not recorded which). The receptors stem from a man aged 35-49 years who had been exposed to COVID-19.

The chain links TRBV30 to TRBJ1-6; D is uncertain. The V and J ends lost 4 bases and 14 bases respectively, with 15 bases between them. The CDR3 runs to 12 residues. The germline CDR1 and CDR2 sequences are GTSNPN and SVGIG (reference sequence). As DNA, the CDR3 is TGTGCCTGGAATAACCCAGGTACATCCCTCCACTTT. Amino acids: CAWNNPGTSLHF.

This rearrangement joins TRBV6-5 to TRBJ2-7, with 7 bases fitting TRBD1. V lost 4 bases to trimming and J lost 2 bases; unmatched junction nucleotides: 5. Per the germline V gene, CDR1 is MNHEY and CDR2 is SVGAGI. This CDR3 is 14 amino acids long. This CDR3 reads CASSLRQGTYEQYF. The CDR3 coding sequence is TGTGCCAGCAGTTTAAGACAGGGTACCTACGAGCAGTACTTC.

The chain joins TRBV12-3 or TRBV12-4 to TRBJ2-3; D not certain. The V and J ends lost 4 bases and 1 base respectively, with 6 bases between them. The CDR3 totals 13 residues. For the CDR3, the DNA is TGTGCCAGCAGTTATCGCGGCACAGATACGCAGTATTTT. It is translated as CASSYRGTDTQYF.

The chain is built from TRBV10-1 and TRBJ2-1; 8 bases map to TRBD2. V was clipped by 4 bases and J by 8 bases; unmatched bases: 7. The CDR3 runs 14 residues. The germline CDR1 and CDR2 sequences are WNHNN and SYGVQD (reference sequence). The CDR3 is CASSVGLGADEQFF. The CDR3 DNA reads as TGCGCCAGCAGTGTGGGACTAGGAGCAGATGAGCAGTTCTTC.

The chain recombines TRBV7-9 with TRBJ2-7; TRBD1 might be the D (5 bases). This CDR3 contains 14 residues. V dropped 1 base and J dropped 3 bases, with 10 bases sitting between them. The germline V gene encodes CDR1 SEHNR and CDR2 FQNEAQ (reference sequence). The chain's CDR3 is CASSLGPRVYEQYF. For the CDR3, the DNA is TGTGCCAGCAGCTTAGGTCCCAGGGTCTACGAGCAGTACTTC.

This rearrangement joins TRBV30 to TRBJ2-7; 9 nucleotides agree with TRBD1. Germline V gene sequence: CDR1 GTSNPN, CDR2 SVGIG (reference sequence). The junction had 8 bases not matched to a gene; V was cut back by 2 bases and J by 0 bases. This CDR3 is built from 16 residues. CDR3 loop: CAWSRLGQGSSYEQYF. The DNA of the CDR3 is TGTGCCTGGAGTCGATTGGGACAGGGTAGCTCCTACGAGCAGTACTTC. The complete variable domain, with remaining parts taken from reference TRBV30 and TRBJ2-7, reads SQTIHQWPATLVQPVGSPLSLECTVEGTSNPNLYWYRQAAGRGLQLLFYSVGIGQISSEVPQNLSASRPQDRQFILSSKKLLLSDSGFYLCAWSRLGQGSSYEQYFGPGTRLTVT.

CDR3 residues: CASTIGTANTGELFF. Written as DNA, the CDR3 is TGTGCCAGTACCATCGGGACAGCGAACACCGGGGAGCTGTTTTTT. The rearrangement joins TRBV19 to TRBJ2-2; 7 nucleotides align to TRBD1. CDR3 size: 15 residues. V shed 7 bases, J shed 0 bases, and the junction held 5 bases outside the gene matches. In germline, CDR1 is LNHDA, CDR2 SQIVND (reference sequence).

V is TRBV7-9 and J is TRBJ2-7, with 12 positions matching TRBD1. V lost 5 bases, J lost 6 bases, and 8 bases stayed unmatched. Germline CDR1 and CDR2: SEHNR and FQNEAQ (reference sequence). The length of the CDR3 is 15 residues. The CDR3 sequence: CASSAGQGALGEQYF. The CDR3 DNA sequence: TGTGCCAGCAGCGCGGGACAGGGGGCTCTGGGCGAGCAGTACTTC.

The count of this clone is one. This sequence joins TRBV10-3 and TRBJ2-2, with D perhaps TRBD2 (5 bases). Germline CDR1 reads ENHRY; CDR2 reads SYGVKD. Trimming shortened V by 6 bases and J by 5 bases, and 7 bases separated the two germline ends. The length of the CDR3 is 12 residues. The CDR3 DNA reads TGTGCCATCAGGGACTCAACCGGGGAGCTGTTTTTT. It encodes CAIRDSTGELFF.

This clone was found once. The chain carries TRBV7-2 and TRBJ2-7, with TRBD2 matching over 12 bases. The V and J ends lost 4 bases and 4 bases, in that order; junction bases with no gene match: 5. CDR3 length equals 15 residues. The V gene's germline CDR1 is SGHTA and CDR2 FQGNSA. CDR3 protein: CASSSLAGGPYEQYF. CDR3 bases: TGTGCCAGCAGCTCGCTAGCGGGAGGGCCGTACGAGCAGTACTTC.

The chain links TRBV25-1 to TRBJ1-1; D is uncertain. Per the germline V gene, CDR1 is MGHDK and CDR2 is SYGVNS. V was pared by 3 bases and J by 3 bases, with 8 bases between. The CDR3 length is 13 residues. CDR3 sequence: CASSDYSYTEAFF. CDR3 nucleotides: TGTGCCAGCAGTGATTACAGCTACACTGAAGCTTTCTTT.

This clone was counted once. The V and J genes are TRBV18 and TRBJ2-2; 8 bases map to TRBD1. With 5 bases clipped from V and 0 bases from J, the junction kept 8 bases outside the gene matches. The germline V gene encodes CDR1 KGHSH and CDR2 LQKENI. The CDR3 loop spans 17 amino acids. As DNA, the CDR3 is TGTGCCAGCTCAAGGACGGGACAGGTTACGAACACCGGGGAGCTGTTTTTT. Translation: CASSRTGQVTNTGELFF.

The chain has TRBV19 and TRBJ2-3; a weak D match, TRBD2 (6 bases). Looked up from germline, CDR1 is LNHDA and CDR2 is SQIVND (reference sequence). V lost 3 bases, J lost 6 bases, and 16 bases lay in between. The CDR3 is made up of 15 amino acids. Here the CDR3 reads CASSIPGRRWDTQYF. The DNA for the CDR3 is TGTGCCAGTAGTATCCCCGGGAGACGATGGGATACGCAGTATTTT.

This chain links TRBV24-1 with TRBJ2-1; maybe TRBD2 (5 bases). The CDR3 spans 16 residues. The V end lost 4 bases, the J end lost 0 bases, and 12 bases lay between the germline ends. Germline loops: CDR1 KGHDR, CDR2 SFDVKD. The CDR3, as DNA: TGTGCCACCAGTGACGCGAGGGTACGCTCCTACAATGAGCAGTTCTTC. It specifies CATSDARVRSYNEQFF.

The chain has TRBV3-1 (or the pseudogene TRBV3-2) and TRBJ1-1, with 9 positions matching TRBD1. Germline V gene sequence: CDR1 LGHDT, CDR2 YNNKEL (reference sequence). CDR3 length: 15 amino acids. Trimming removed 4 bases from V and 1 base from J; junction bases left unmatched: 4. CDR3 sequence reads: CASSPGGQGNTEAFF. In DNA, the CDR3 is TGTGCCAGCAGCCCCGGGGGACAGGGGAACACTGAAGCTTTCTTT.

The chain links TRBV10-3 to TRBJ1-3; 9 positions agree with TRBD1. From germline, CDR1 is ENHRY and CDR2 SYGVKD. The V gene end was trimmed by 6 bases and the J gene end by 1 base; junction bases not matched to a gene: 7. CDR3 size: 16 residues. The CDR3 coding sequence is TGTGCCATCAGCAAAACAGGGGGCTTATCTGGAAACACCATATATTTT. As protein: CAISKTGGLSGNTIYF.

V is TRBV5-6 and J is TRBJ2-7; TRBD1 matches 7 bases. The CDR3 totals 14 residues. Trimming took 4 bases from V and 5 from J; bases not matched to a gene: 9. CDR1 and CDR2 from the germline V gene are SGHDT and YYEEEE. CDR3 bases: TGTGCCAGCAGCAGATCAGGGGGATTCAACGAGCAGTACTTC. Its translation is CASSRSGGFNEQYF.